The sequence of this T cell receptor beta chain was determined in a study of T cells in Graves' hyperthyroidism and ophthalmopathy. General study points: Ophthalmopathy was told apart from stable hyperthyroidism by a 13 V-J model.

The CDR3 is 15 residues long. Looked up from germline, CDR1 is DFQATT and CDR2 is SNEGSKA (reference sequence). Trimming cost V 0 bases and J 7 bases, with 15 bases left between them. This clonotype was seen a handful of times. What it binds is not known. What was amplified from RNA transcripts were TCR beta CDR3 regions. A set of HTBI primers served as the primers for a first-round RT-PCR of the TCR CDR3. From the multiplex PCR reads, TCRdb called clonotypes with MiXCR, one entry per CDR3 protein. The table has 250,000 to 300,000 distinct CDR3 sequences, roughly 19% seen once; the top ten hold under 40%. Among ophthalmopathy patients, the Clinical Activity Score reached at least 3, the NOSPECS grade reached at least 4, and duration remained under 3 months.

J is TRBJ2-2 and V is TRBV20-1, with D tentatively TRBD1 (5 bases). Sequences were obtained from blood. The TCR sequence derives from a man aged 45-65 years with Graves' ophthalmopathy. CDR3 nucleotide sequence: TGCAGTGCTAGAGATCGCGCAGGGTTGGGCGGGGAGCTGTTTTTT. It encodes CSARDRAGLGGELFF.